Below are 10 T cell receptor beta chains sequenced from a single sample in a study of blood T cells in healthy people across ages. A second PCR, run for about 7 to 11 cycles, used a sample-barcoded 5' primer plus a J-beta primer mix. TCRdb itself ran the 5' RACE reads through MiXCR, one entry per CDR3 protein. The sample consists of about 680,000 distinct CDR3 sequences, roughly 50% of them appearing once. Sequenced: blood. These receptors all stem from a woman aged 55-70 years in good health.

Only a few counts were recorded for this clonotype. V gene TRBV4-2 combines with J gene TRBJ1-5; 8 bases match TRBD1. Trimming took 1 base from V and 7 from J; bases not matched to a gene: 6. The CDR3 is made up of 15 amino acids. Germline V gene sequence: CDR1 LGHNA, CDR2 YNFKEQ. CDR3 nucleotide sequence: TGTGCCAGCAGCCAAGTGACAGGGGTATTGCAGCCCCAGCATTTT. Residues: CASSQVTGVLQPQHF.

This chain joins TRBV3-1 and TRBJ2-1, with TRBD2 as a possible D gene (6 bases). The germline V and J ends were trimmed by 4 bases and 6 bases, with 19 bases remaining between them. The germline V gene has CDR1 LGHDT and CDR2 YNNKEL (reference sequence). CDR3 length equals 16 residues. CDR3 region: CASSPKSQQGGNEQFF. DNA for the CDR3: TGTGCCAGCAGCCCAAAGTCTCAGCAGGGAGGCAATGAGCAGTTCTTC.

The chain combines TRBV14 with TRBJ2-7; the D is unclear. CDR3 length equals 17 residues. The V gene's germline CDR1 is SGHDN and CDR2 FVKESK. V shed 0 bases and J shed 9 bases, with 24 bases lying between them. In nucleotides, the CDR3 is TGTGCCAGCAGCCAAGATGGGTACGGTTTCCTCCAACGTGGGCAGTACTTC. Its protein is CASSQDGYGFLQRGQYF.

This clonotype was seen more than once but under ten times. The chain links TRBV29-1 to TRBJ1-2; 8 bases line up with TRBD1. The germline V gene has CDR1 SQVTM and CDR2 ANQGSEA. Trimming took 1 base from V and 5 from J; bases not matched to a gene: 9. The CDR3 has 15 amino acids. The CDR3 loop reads CSVEGTGTGYYGYTF. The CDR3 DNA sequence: TGCAGCGTTGAAGGCACCGGGACAGGATATTATGGCTACACCTTC.

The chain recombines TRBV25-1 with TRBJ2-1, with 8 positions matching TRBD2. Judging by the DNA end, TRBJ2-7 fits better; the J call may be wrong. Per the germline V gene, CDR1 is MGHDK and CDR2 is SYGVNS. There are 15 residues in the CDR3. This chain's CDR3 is CASSEISGGVYEQYF. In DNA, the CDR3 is TGTGCCAGCAGTGAGATAAGCGGGGGAGTCTACGAGCAGTACTTC.

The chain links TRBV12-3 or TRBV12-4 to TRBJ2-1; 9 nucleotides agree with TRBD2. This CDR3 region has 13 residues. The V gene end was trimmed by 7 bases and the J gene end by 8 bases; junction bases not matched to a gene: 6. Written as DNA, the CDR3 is TGTGCCAGCATTGGGACTAGCATCTATGAGCAGTTCTTC. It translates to CASIGTSIYEQFF.

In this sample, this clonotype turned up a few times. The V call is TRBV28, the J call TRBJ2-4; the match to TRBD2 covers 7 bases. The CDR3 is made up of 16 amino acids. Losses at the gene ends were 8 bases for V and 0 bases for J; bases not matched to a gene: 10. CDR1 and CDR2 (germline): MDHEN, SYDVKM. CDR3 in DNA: TGTGCCAGCGGACTCGAAGGGAGGGGAGCCAAAAACATTCAGTACTTC. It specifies CASGLEGRGAKNIQYF.

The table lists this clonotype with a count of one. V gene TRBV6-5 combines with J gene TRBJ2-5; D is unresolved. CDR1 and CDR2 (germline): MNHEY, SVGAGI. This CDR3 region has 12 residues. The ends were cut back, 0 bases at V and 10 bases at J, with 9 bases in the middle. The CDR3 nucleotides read TGTGCCAGCAGTTACTCGAACGGAAACCAGTACTTC. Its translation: CASSYSNGNQYF.

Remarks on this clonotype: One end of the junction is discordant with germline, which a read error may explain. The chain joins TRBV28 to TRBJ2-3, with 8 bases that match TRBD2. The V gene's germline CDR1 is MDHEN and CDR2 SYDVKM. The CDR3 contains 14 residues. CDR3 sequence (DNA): TGTGCCAGCAGTGGAGGACTAGCAGCAGATACGCGGTATTTT. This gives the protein CASSGGLAADTRYF.

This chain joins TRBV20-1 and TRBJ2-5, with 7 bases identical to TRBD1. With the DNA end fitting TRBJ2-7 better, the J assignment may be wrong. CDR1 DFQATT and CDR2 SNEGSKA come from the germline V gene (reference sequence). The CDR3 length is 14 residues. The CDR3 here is CSAREMGQPYEQYF. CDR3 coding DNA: TGCAGTGCTAGAGAAATGGGACAGCCCTACGAGCAGTACTTC.